This T cell receptor (beta chain) emerged from a study of control samples from healthy donors and cancer patients. Sequencing was performed with immunoSEQ multiplex PCR; in TCRdb, only in-frame clones are kept and a portion is missing. This table holds 130,000 or so clones, about 88% found once. The V gene lost 7 bases and the J gene lost 5 bases, with 23 bases spanning the gap. The CDR3 spans 16 residues. From germline, CDR1 is MDHEN and CDR2 SYDVKM. Input material: blood. The chain combines TRBV28 with TRBJ1-2; maybe TRBD1 (5 bases). This clonotype originated in a man aged 50 or older in good health. The CDR3 DNA reads as TGTGCCAGCACCGCCCTTTCGCGAGGGGCGCAGTATGGCTACACCTTC. Its protein is CASTALSRGAQYGYTF.